The 6 T cell receptor beta chains listed next were all sequenced from one sample in a study of T cell repertoires in cytomegalovirus infection. TCRdb processed the reads anew with MiXCR; each CDR3 protein has one entry. The sample holds about 530,000 distinct CDR3 sequences, around 27% seen once. Sequenced input: PBMCs. The source is a human donor in good health (CMV status not recorded). Some clones in this sample may be carry-over from other donors' samples.

In this sample, this clonotype turned up a few times. The V gene is TRBV5-5, the J gene TRBJ1-1, with D possibly TRBD1 on 6 matching bases. The V gene's germline CDR1 is SGHKS and CDR2 YYEKEE (reference sequence). V was cut by 4 bases and J by 4 bases, with 11 bases left in between. The CDR3 runs 13 residues. The CDR3, as DNA: TGTGCCAGCAGCACCGGGACAACCACTGAAGCTTTCTTT. Amino acid sequence: CASSTGTTTEAFF.

V and J are TRBV6-1 and TRBJ2-1; possibly TRBD1 for D (6 bases). The germline V gene has CDR1 MNHNS and CDR2 SASEGT. This CDR3 is 15 amino acids long. Trimming pared 5 bases from V and 2 bases from J, leaving 13 bases between. Here the CDR3 DNA reads TGTGCCAGCAGTCACCCGCAGGGGCCCTACAATGAGCAGTTCTTC. Protein product: CASSHPQGPYNEQFF.

This chain connects TRBV6-1 to TRBJ2-4; D ambiguous. The CDR3 sequence is 15 residues long. Germline V CDR1 and CDR2: MNHNS, SASEGT. Trimming shortened V by 3 bases and J by 1 base, and 10 bases separated the two germline ends. In nucleotides, the CDR3 is TGTGCCAGCAGTGAGGGTTCGACGGCCAAAAACATTCAGTACTTC. As protein: CASSEGSTAKNIQYF.

This rearrangement joins TRBV20-1 to TRBJ2-1; D may be TRBD2 (5 bases). The V and J ends lost 5 bases and 8 bases respectively, with 19 bases between them. CDR3 length: 14 amino acids. The germline CDR1 and CDR2 sequences are DFQATT and SNEGSKA (reference sequence). CDR3 sequence: CSALPGGRFHEQFF. CDR3 in DNA: TGCAGTGCTCTTCCTGGCGGGCGATTCCATGAGCAGTTCTTC.

The rearrangement links TRBV6-2 or TRBV6-3 to TRBJ2-1, with TRBD2 matching 12 bases. CDR3 size: 17 residues. Germline V gene sequence: CDR1 MNHEY, CDR2 SVGEGT. J was trimmed by 7 bases and V by 5 bases; bases with no gene match: 12. CDR3 sequence: CASSRKGGLAGNNEQFF. The CDR3 region has the DNA TGTGCCAGCAGTAGGAAGGGAGGACTAGCGGGGAATAATGAGCAGTTCTTC.

The chain has TRBV6-2 or TRBV6-3 and TRBJ2-7, with D possibly being TRBD1 (5 bases). Trimming cost V 0 bases and J 0 bases, with 12 bases left between them. This CDR3 has 16 amino acids. Germline CDR1 and CDR2: MNHEY and SVGEGT. CDR3: CASSYSDTAISYEQYF. The CDR3, as DNA: TGTGCCAGCAGTTACTCGGACACAGCGATCTCCTACGAGCAGTACTTC.